Each of the 14 T cell receptor beta chains below was sequenced from the same sample in a study of radiation and T cells in renal cell carcinoma. Assay used: immunoSEQ multiplex PCR; TCRdb lists only in-frame clones, some missing. The sample records some 120,000 clones, about 88% being singletons. Time point defined: blood 2 weeks post-SBRT. Treatment indicated: 15 Gy SBRT to primary tumor, nephrectomy 4 weeks later. Sample: blood, taken from a patient whose treatment included radiotherapy and nephrectomy. The receptors were gathered from a woman between 65 and 79 years old with renal cell carcinoma.

This clone turned up a few times. This chain joins TRBV23-1 and TRBJ1-2; D unclear. TRBV23-1 falls under the ORF class, with uncertain function. V was shortened by 0 bases and J by 9 bases, with 2 bases between the two germline ends. The CDR3 runs 10 residues. DNA for the CDR3: TGCGCCAGCAGTCAATCGCGCTACACCTTC. Protein product: CASSQSRYTF.

This clone has a handful of counts. The V call is TRBV7-9, the J call TRBJ2-1; TRBD2 might be the D (7 bases). This CDR3 region has 13 residues. Between the trimmed V and J ends, which lost 10 bases and 10 bases, there was a span of 20 bases. Looked up from germline, CDR1 is SEHNR and CDR2 is FQNEAQ (reference sequence). CDR3 residues: CATDAIAGAEQFF. CDR3 in DNA: TGTGCCACCGATGCAATCGCGGGGGCAGAGCAGTTCTTC.

This chain uses TRBV18 with TRBJ1-4, with D possibly being TRBD1 (5 bases). From germline, CDR1 is KGHSH and CDR2 LQKENI. CDR3 size: 15 residues. Trimming left V 3 bases short and J 7 bases short, with 15 bases between. CDR3 region: CASSPQGRGREKLFF. The CDR3 region has the DNA TGTGCCAGCTCACCTCAGGGTAGAGGACGTGAAAAACTGTTTTTT.

The chain recombines TRBV6-1 with TRBJ1-5; D not certain. The CDR3 is made up of 15 amino acids. The V end lost 5 bases, the J end lost 2 bases, and 13 bases lay between the germline ends. Looked up from germline, CDR1 is MNHNS and CDR2 is SASEGT. CDR3: CASSFPGLGNQPQHF. The CDR3 nucleotides read TGTGCCAGCAGTTTCCCGGGTCTCGGCAATCAGCCCCAGCATTTT.

This clone showed up just once. The V call is TRBV30, the J call TRBJ2-1, with D possibly TRBD2 on 6 matching bases. Per germline, CDR1 GTSNPN and CDR2 SVGIG (reference sequence). V shed 5 bases and J shed 5 bases, with 10 bases lying between them. The length of the CDR3 is 12 residues. The CDR3 region has the DNA TGTGCCTGGGGGGGGAGGAACAATGAGCAGTTCTTC. Its protein product is CAWGGRNNEQFF.

Regarding this clone: The sample has other DNA sequences that encode this CDR3 too. This chain joins TRBV5-1 and TRBJ2-3; 11 positions match TRBD2. Germline CDR1 reads SGHRS; CDR2 reads YFSETQ. Trimming cost V 4 bases and J 2 bases; bases outside gene matches: 3. The CDR3 totals 15 residues. CDR3 in DNA: TGCGCCAGCAGCCTAGCGGGGGGTTCCACAGATACGCAGTATTTT. This gives the protein CASSLAGGSTDTQYF.

The chain uses TRBV7-6 and TRBJ1-5; no clear D gene. The germline V gene encodes CDR1 SGHVS and CDR2 FNYEAQ. CDR3 length equals 13 residues. The germline V and J ends were trimmed by 5 bases and 4 bases, with 9 bases remaining between them. CDR3 sequence reads: CASSTGRNQPQHF. As DNA, the CDR3 is TGTGCCAGCAGCACCGGTCGGAATCAGCCCCAGCATTTT.

The genes are TRBV18 and TRBJ1-5; TRBD1 aligns across 7 bases. The germline gives CDR1 KGHSH, CDR2 LQKENI. Trimming at V came to 3 bases and at J to 3 bases, leaving 11 bases not matched to a gene. The CDR3 contains 17 residues. Written as DNA, the CDR3 is TGTGCCAGCTCACCGAACAGGGGCGGCTTACTCAATCAGCCCCAGCATTTT. This translates into CASSPNRGGLLNQPQHF.

This clone was recorded a few times. The chain is built from TRBV30 and TRBJ1-1; TRBD1 might be the D (5 bases). This CDR3 comprises 13 residues. In germline, CDR1 is GTSNPN, CDR2 SVGIG (reference sequence). V was shortened by 1 base and J by 4 bases, with 10 bases between the two germline ends. In DNA form, the CDR3 reads TGTGCCTGGAGTGGTCCAGGGATCACTGAAGCTTTCTTT. The encoded protein is CAWSGPGITEAFF.

This clone was counted between two and nine times. The genes are TRBV2 and TRBJ2-5; D gene uncertain. Trimming took 2 bases from V and 4 from J, leaving 5 bases between them. Looked up from germline, CDR1 is SNHLY and CDR2 is FYNNEI. The CDR3 has 12 amino acids. CDR3 protein: CASSELGETQYF. The CDR3 DNA sequence: TGTGCCAGCAGTGAACTGGGAGAGACCCAGTACTTC. Full variable domain (missing parts from reference TRBV2 and TRBJ2-5): EPEVTQTPSHQVTQMGQEVILRCVPISNHLYFYWYRQILGQKVEFLVSFYNNEISEKSEIFDDQFSVERPDGSNFTLKIRSTKLEDSAMYFCASSELGETQYFGPGTRLLVL.

The gene calls are TRBV4-2 and TRBJ2-1, with D perhaps assigned TRBD1 or TRBD2 (6 bases each). CDR3 length: 17 amino acids. Per the germline V gene, CDR1 is LGHNA and CDR2 is YNFKEQ. Trimming shortened V by 4 bases and J by 2 bases, and 18 bases separated the two germline ends. In DNA, the CDR3 is TGTGCCAGCAGCCGGGGGGCGGGGTCCCCTACCTACAATGAGCAGTTCTTC. This sequence encodes CASSRGAGSPTYNEQFF.

For the CDR3, the DNA is TGTGCCACGACACCCTCGGGCAATCAGCCCCAGCATTTT. It is translated as CATTPSGNQPQHF. The genes are TRBV15 and TRBJ1-5; no reliable D call. Germline V gene sequence: CDR1 LNHNV, CDR2 YYDKDF (reference sequence). CDR3 length equals 13 residues. V was clipped by 9 bases and J by 2 bases, with 11 bases between them.

The chain recombines TRBV29-1 with TRBJ2-7; D gene ambiguous. Germline CDR1 reads SQVTM; CDR2 reads ANQGSEA. This CDR3 is 12 amino acids long. The DNA for the CDR3 is TGCAGTGCTCGATCCAGCTCCTACGAGCAGTACTTC. Translating it yields CSARSSSYEQYF.

The V gene is TRBV15, the J gene TRBJ1-5; 7 bases fit TRBD1. V was clipped by 5 bases and J by 4 bases; unmatched bases: 14. The CDR3 contains 17 residues. Germline V gene lookup returns CDR1 LNHNV and CDR2 YYDKDF (reference sequence). CDR3 sequence reads: CATSGGTAPFGNQPQHF. The CDR3 coding sequence is TGTGCCACCAGCGGGGGGACAGCCCCCTTTGGGAATCAGCCCCAGCATTTT. Using reference TRBV15 and TRBJ1-5 for the parts outside the CDR3, the full variable domain is DAMVIQNPRYQVTQFGKPVTLSCSQTLNHNVMYWYQQKSSQAPKLLFHYYDKDFNNEADTPDNFQSRRPNTSFCFLDIRSPGLGDTAMYLCATSGGTAPFGNQPQHFGDGTRLSIL.